This T cell receptor (beta chain) was captured by sequencing in a study of cytomegalovirus exposure and HLA in healthy donors. General study findings and limits: The authors later found most CMV-associated TCR beta chains appeared HLA-restricted. In a later analysis, at a false discovery rate of 0.05, 16,951 TCR beta sequences matched HLA alleles.

V was cut by 1 base and J by 4 bases, with 11 bases left in between. This CDR3 is built from 14 residues. Germline CDR1 reads SGDLS; CDR2 reads YYNGEE. Turning to this clone: What it recognizes is unknown.

Primers: 60 Vbeta forward and 13 Jbeta reverse. The method was immunoSEQ multiplex PCR; TCRdb's version includes in-frame clones alone and lacks a portion of them. The data show fewer than 250,000 clones, nearly 80% seen once. The chain recombines TRBV9 with TRBJ2-5; perhaps TRBD1 as D (5 bases). The receptor's source is a male donor in good health and CMV-seronegative. The sequencing sample was made of PBMCs. The CDR3 nucleotides read TGTGCCAGCAGCGTACAGGGTTCGTTAGAGACCCAGTACTTC. Translating it yields CASSVQGSLETQYF.